One sample yielded the 21 T cell receptor beta chains listed below, sequenced in a study of memory CD4+ T cells and cytomegalovirus serostatus. Single viable CD3+CD4+CD8-CD45RO+ cells were sorted as the memory CD4+ T cells. Sequencing used immunoSEQ multiplex PCR; TCRdb keeps in-frame clones, though not all of them. This sample carries 85,000 to 100,000 clones, over 70% of them seen once, and the ten largest clones take around 3.6%. Sample: memory CD4+ T cells from blood. The receptors come from an adult in good health and CMV-seropositive.

The V call is TRBV7-3, the J call TRBJ1-1, with D maybe TRBD1 (5 bases). The germline V and J ends were trimmed by 5 bases and 0 bases, with 10 bases remaining between them. This CDR3 contains 14 residues. Germline V lookup: CDR1 SGHTA, CDR2 FQGTGA. CDR3 nucleotide sequence: TGTGCCAGCAGCCTGACAGCTCTGAACACTGAAGCTTTCTTT. Its protein product is CASSLTALNTEAFF. Filled out from reference TRBV7-3 and TRBJ1-1, the complete variable domain reads GAGVSQTPSNKVTEKGKYVELRCDPISGHTALYWYRQSLGQGPEFLIYFQGTGAADDSGLPNDRFFAVRPEGSVSTLKIQRTERGDSAVYLCASSLTALNTEAFFGQGTRLTVV.

The genes are TRBV7-3 and TRBJ2-5, with TRBD1 as a possible D gene (5 bases). Germline V gene data show CDR1 as SGHTA and CDR2 as FQGTGA. Trimming stripped 5 bases from V and 2 bases from J, with 9 bases between. The CDR3 contains 13 residues. CDR3 sequence (DNA): TGTGCCAGCAGCGAACAGGTTCAAGAGACCCAGTACTTC. It codes for CASSEQVQETQYF.

The chain recombines TRBV11-2 with TRBJ2-4; D is unclear. V was cut by 0 bases and J by 7 bases, with 7 bases left in between. From germline, CDR1 is SGHAT and CDR2 FQNNGV. The CDR3 is 13 residues long. For the CDR3, the DNA is TGTGCCAGCAGCTTAGATTTCGCCAACATTCAGTACTTC. It is translated as CASSLDFANIQYF.

The V and J genes are TRBV7-9 and TRBJ2-1, with TRBD2 matching over 12 bases. Germline CDR1 SEHNR, CDR2 FQNEAQ (reference sequence). The CDR3 contains 17 residues. J gave up 5 bases and V 6 bases, and 11 bases lay outside the gene matches. This chain's CDR3 is CASRSILLAGGNNEQFF. The CDR3 DNA reads as TGTGCCAGCAGGTCCATCCTCCTAGCGGGAGGGAACAATGAGCAGTTCTTC. Looking up the rest from reference TRBV7-9 and TRBJ2-1 gives the full variable domain: DTGVSQNPRHKITKRGQNVTFRCDPISEHNRLYWYRQTLGQGPEFLTYFQNEAQLEKSRLLSDRFSAERPKGSFSTLEIQRTEQGDSAMYLCASRSILLAGGNNEQFFGPGTRLTVL.

For this clone: Within the sample, other DNA sequences also encode this same CDR3. CDR3 nucleotides: TGTGCCAGCAGTGAAATGGGGGGGTCCTACAATGAGCAGTTCTTC. Translating gives CASSEMGGSYNEQFF. This chain uses TRBV2 with TRBJ2-1, with TRBD2 matching over 7 bases. The CDR3 has 15 residues. Trimming took 2 bases from V and 1 from J; bases not matched to a gene: 2. CDR1 is SNHLY, CDR2 FYNNEI, per germline.

The V call is TRBV19, the J call TRBJ2-1, with D maybe TRBD2 (6 bases). The V gene's germline CDR1 is LNHDA and CDR2 SQIVND (reference sequence). The CDR3 consists of 17 residues. The V and J ends lost 4 bases and 6 bases respectively, with 22 bases between them. CDR3: CASSRTTAPQGRNEQFF. In DNA form, the CDR3 reads TGTGCCAGTAGTAGGACTACAGCCCCCCAGGGTCGCAATGAGCAGTTCTTC.

This clone occurred many times. The rearrangement joins TRBV21-1 to TRBJ1-5; TRBD1 was called by the table and not checked on the DNA. TRBV21-1 is a documented pseudogene. This CDR3 comprises 16 residues. Written as DNA, the CDR3 is TGTGCCAGCACCTCAAACCCAGGGTATAGCAATCAGCCCCAGCATTTT. It is translated as CASTSNPGYSNQPQHF.

The chain uses TRBV18 and TRBJ2-2, with D unresolved. The CDR3 covers 13 residues. The V and J ends lost 6 bases and 5 bases respectively, with 10 bases between them. Germline-derived CDR1 and CDR2 are KGHSH and LQKENI. CDR3: CASSSKFTGELFF. The CDR3 nucleotides are TGTGCCAGCTCCTCAAAGTTTACCGGGGAGCTGTTTTTT.

Only a few counts were recorded for this clone. The V gene is TRBV5-4, the J gene TRBJ2-7, with 10 bases matching TRBD1. CDR3 size: 16 residues. With 4 bases clipped from V and 5 bases from J, the junction kept 12 bases outside the gene matches. CDR1 and CDR2 from the germline V gene are SGHNT and YYREEE (reference sequence). Written as DNA, the CDR3 is TGTGCCAGCAGCCCGAAGTCGGGACAGGGGAGCGACGAGCAGTACTTC. Protein: CASSPKSGQGSDEQYF.

The chain uses TRBV29-1 and TRBJ2-1; a possible D gene is TRBD2 (6 bases). This CDR3 has 11 amino acids. The V and J ends lost 5 bases and 10 bases respectively, with 12 bases between them. From germline, CDR1 is SQVTM and CDR2 ANQGSEA. The CDR3 DNA sequence: TGCAGCGTTACCAGTGGAGGGGAGCAGTTCTTC. It encodes CSVTSGGEQFF.

The chain employs TRBV9 and TRBJ1-3; TRBD1 might be the D (6 bases). The CDR3 extends over 16 amino acids. CDR1 and CDR2 (germline): SGDLS, YYNGEE. The germline V and J ends were trimmed by 3 bases and 6 bases, with 19 bases remaining between them. The CDR3 DNA is TGTGCCAGCAGCGCGGGGGCGACATCGCTGGAAAACACCATATATTTT. This sequence encodes CASSAGATSLENTIYF.

This clone came up a few times. The V call is TRBV14, the J call TRBJ2-5; D perhaps matches TRBD2 (6 bases). The CDR3 extends over 14 amino acids. V lost 0 bases to trimming and J lost 4 bases, with 9 bases between them. Germline V gives CDR1 SGHDN, CDR2 FVKESK. CDR3 bases: TGTGCCAGCAGCCAAGATCGCGGGGCAGAGACCCAGTACTTC. This codes for CASSQDRGAETQYF.

The CDR3 region is CASSLVGMGETQYF. The CDR3 region has the DNA TGTGCCAGCAGCTTGGTTGGAATGGGGGAGACCCAGTACTTC. The chain recombines TRBV5-4 with TRBJ2-5; D gene ambiguous. This CDR3 comprises 14 residues. The V gene's germline CDR1 is SGHNT and CDR2 YYREEE (reference sequence). Trimming removed 0 bases from V and 5 bases from J, with 11 bases in between.

This clone was recorded once. The chain joins TRBV29-1 to TRBJ2-2, with 7 nucleotides matching TRBD1. This CDR3 is 15 amino acids long. Trimming took 4 bases from V and 6 from J; bases not matched to a gene: 11. Germline V gene sequence: CDR1 SQVTM, CDR2 ANQGSEA. The CDR3 protein is CSVATTGTAAGELFF. The CDR3 nucleotides read TGCAGCGTTGCTACGACAGGGACCGCGGCCGGGGAGCTGTTTTTT.

This clone was observed once. CDR3 amino acids: CASSGTSTIYF. CDR3 nucleotides: TGTGCCAGCAGCGGCACAAGCACCATATATTTT. This chain joins TRBV28 and TRBJ1-3; no clear D. Germline CDR1 reads MDHEN; CDR2 reads SYDVKM. The CDR3 totals 11 residues. Trimming pared 6 bases from V and 9 bases from J, leaving 9 bases between.

This clone was observed a few times. This chain connects TRBV2 to TRBJ2-7; 10 bases align to TRBD2. CDR3 size: 14 residues. The V and J ends lost 6 bases and 3 bases, in that order; junction bases with no gene match: 5. In germline, CDR1 is SNHLY, CDR2 FYNNEI. The CDR3 here is CASSPSGGHYEQYF. The CDR3 DNA follows: TGTGCCAGCAGCCCTAGCGGGGGACACTACGAGCAGTACTTC.

The chain joins TRBV27 to TRBJ2-3; D is ambiguous. This CDR3 has 14 amino acids. Germline V gene sequence: CDR1 MNHEY, CDR2 SMNVEV (reference sequence). Deletions cut 3 bases from V and 0 bases from J, with 7 bases between. The CDR3 bases are TGTGCCAGCAGTTTCAGTTTTAGCACAGATACGCAGTATTTT. It translates to CASSFSFSTDTQYF.

This chain links TRBV7-3 with TRBJ2-2; D is perhaps TRBD2 (6 bases). From germline, CDR1 is SGHTA and CDR2 FQGTGA. The CDR3 runs to 14 residues. V lost 0 bases to trimming and J lost 5 bases, with 7 bases between them. The CDR3 DNA reads as TGTGCCAGCAGCTTAACGGGGGGTACCGGGGAGCTGTTTTTT. Its protein is CASSLTGGTGELFF.

The chain links TRBV9 to TRBJ2-1, with 7 bases matching TRBD2. Germline CDR1 SGDLS, CDR2 YYNGEE. The V and J ends lost 4 bases and 2 bases, in that order; junction bases with no gene match: 9. The CDR3 extends over 16 amino acids. CDR3 coding DNA: TGTGCCAGCAGCCTACGAGGAGCGGGGACCTACAATGAGCAGTTCTTC. It translates to CASSLRGAGTYNEQFF. The complete variable domain, with remaining parts taken from reference TRBV9 and TRBJ2-1, reads DSGVTQTPKHLITATGQRVTLRCSPRSGDLSVYWYQQSLDQGLQFLIQYYNGEERAKGNILERFSAQQFPDLHSELNLSSLELGDSALYFCASSLRGAGTYNEQFFGPGTRLTVL.

V and J are TRBV28 and TRBJ2-7; D ambiguous. The CDR3 extends over 14 amino acids. V was clipped by 8 bases and J by 0 bases, with 14 bases between them. Germline V CDR1 and CDR2: MDHEN, SYDVKM. The CDR3 protein is CASGLDGSSYEQYF. CDR3 DNA: TGTGCCAGCGGATTGGACGGTAGCTCCTACGAGCAGTACTTC.

This clone has just a few counts. The chain links TRBV11-2 to TRBJ2-5; 7 nucleotides agree with TRBD2. This CDR3 contains 15 residues. Germline trimming cut 5 bases from V and 1 base from J; bases unmatched to any gene: 7. Germline V CDR1 and CDR2: SGHAT, FQNNGV. This CDR3 is CASSPNGGGQETQYF. The CDR3 bases are TGTGCCAGCAGCCCCAATGGGGGGGGCCAAGAGACCCAGTACTTC.